The clone carrying this T cell receptor beta chain has a single count. This CDR3 has 13 residues. The V gene's germline CDR1 is MRHNA and CDR2 SNTAGT. V was shortened by 3 bases and J by 4 bases, with 9 bases between the two germline ends. The data are from a study of blood T cell repertoires in COVID-19. Whole-study context: From T cells, B-cell-depleted T cells, or PBMCs came the material, which was cDNA or gDNA.

TCRdb's copy holds only in-frame clones and misses some; the assay was immunoSEQ multiplex PCR. Of a few hundred thousand clones listed, about nine tenths are singletons. The origin of this receptor is a woman aged 25 to 39 with active or convalescent COVID-19. Sequenced material: peripheral blood. The V and J genes are TRBV6-4 and TRBJ2-5; D perhaps matches TRBD2 (6 bases). CDR3: CASSERGGETQYF. CDR3 DNA sequence: TGTGCCAGCAGTGAGCGGGGCGGAGAGACCCAGTACTTC.